This T cell receptor (beta chain) was observed in a study of early T cells in non-severe SARS-CoV-2 infection. Study overall: Chains from this unsorted whole-blood bulk RNA could not be paired. Study results and limitations: VDJdb matches were skewed toward anti-spike CD8 T cell responses.

Attachment of unique molecular identifiers was made to individual cDNA molecules. TCRdb fed the 5' RACE reads into MiXCR, producing one record per CDR3 protein. This sample has roughly 60,000 distinct CDR3 sequences, with around 6.6% found just once. The sample holds many counts of this clonotype. No antigen is known for it. CDR1 SGHRS and CDR2 YFSETQ come from the germline V gene. V was pared by 6 bases and J by 2 bases, with 6 bases between. CDR3 size: 11 residues. The sequence was obtained from an adult who was a healthcare worker with PCR-confirmed SARS-CoV-2 infection or an uninfected control (not recorded which). V usage is TRBV5-1 and J usage is TRBJ2-7; D possibly corresponds to TRBD1 (6 bases). The sample was whole blood, taken at baseline. DNA of the CDR3: TGCGCCAGCAAGGGGGCCTACGAGCAGTACTTC. Protein product: CASKGAYEQYF.